This T cell receptor (beta chain) was observed in a study of T cell responses to AZD1222 COVID-19 vaccine. Overall study results and limits: Sampling that yielded the repertoires occurred only after the peak T cell response. Across the whole spike, CD4 TCRs peaked at regions 160-218 and 743-854.

The CDR3 is 14 residues long. V was pared by 4 bases and J by 5 bases, with 15 bases between. The germline V gene encodes CDR1 SGDLS and CDR2 YYNGEE. For this clone: Its specificity is not known.

TCRdb's copy holds only in-frame clones and misses some; the assay was immunoSEQ multiplex PCR. This sample has roughly 200,000 clones, with roughly 92% found just once. Second-dose recipients at about 4 or about 12 weeks were treated as one pooled group. This material consisted of peripheral blood, taken 28 days after the second AZD1222 dose. The chain links TRBV9 to TRBJ1-1, with D possibly TRBD1 on 5 matching bases. The clonotype originates from an adult who received the AZD1222 COVID-19 vaccine. CDR3 in DNA: TGTGCCAGCAGCCCCGGGGGGGAATGGACTGAAGCTTTCTTT. It codes for CASSPGGEWTEAFF.